This T cell receptor (beta chain) was sequenced for a study of blood T cell repertoires in COVID-19. At the level of the study: Both acute and convalescent COVID-19 samples were obtained from the United States, Italy and Spain. Sources were T cells, B-cell-depleted T cells, or PBMCs; the material itself was cDNA or gDNA.

Original methodology: Scientists estimated how many nucleated cells there were by amplifying reference gene primers. The data were produced by immunoSEQ multiplex PCR, yet TCRdb's version contains in-frame clones alone and is incomplete. V and J calls and clone size are given by that table; D and trimming were obtained from the DNA. The sample has 250,000 to 350,000 clones; roughly 85% are singletons. This TCR was recovered from a woman aged 25-40 years with active or convalescent COVID-19. The sample was peripheral blood.

The CDR3 region has the DNA TGTGCCACCAGCAGAACGGACTGGAACTATAATTCACCCCTCCACTTT. Its translation: CATSRTDWNYNSPLHF. This rearrangement joins TRBV15 to TRBJ1-6; D not certain. The CDR3 contains 16 residues. CDR1 and CDR2 (germline): LNHNV, YYDKDF (reference sequence). Trimming left V 2 bases short and J 3 bases short, with 11 bases between.